This TCR beta chain was retrieved from a study of T cells expressing NK-cell markers. For the study at large: Each TCR beta repertoire originated in sorted T cells that were CD3+CD56+NKG2C+, CD3+CD56+NKG2C- or CD3+CD56-NKG2C+.

As to this clonotype: The antigen is undetermined.

With the 5' RACE reads reprocessed, TCRdb shows one record per CDR3 protein and no DNA. The sample data list 500,000 to 600,000 distinct CDR3 sequences. Points from the study as a whole: Six or seven donors carried dominant NKG2C+ clonotypes that made up roughly 1.0-7.0% of their CD8+ T cells.

The receptor was isolated from a young man in good health. The source material was blood T cells: a sorted CD56 or NKG2C T cell subset, CD4+ or CD8+ T cells, or bulk PBMC T cells (not recorded which).

The CDR3 region is CASSPLDTGELFF. This chain connects TRBV27 to TRBJ2-2; without DNA, the TCRdb call of TRBD1 cannot be checked. Germline lookup yields CDR1 MNHEY and CDR2 SMNVEV (reference sequence). The CDR3 runs 13 residues.